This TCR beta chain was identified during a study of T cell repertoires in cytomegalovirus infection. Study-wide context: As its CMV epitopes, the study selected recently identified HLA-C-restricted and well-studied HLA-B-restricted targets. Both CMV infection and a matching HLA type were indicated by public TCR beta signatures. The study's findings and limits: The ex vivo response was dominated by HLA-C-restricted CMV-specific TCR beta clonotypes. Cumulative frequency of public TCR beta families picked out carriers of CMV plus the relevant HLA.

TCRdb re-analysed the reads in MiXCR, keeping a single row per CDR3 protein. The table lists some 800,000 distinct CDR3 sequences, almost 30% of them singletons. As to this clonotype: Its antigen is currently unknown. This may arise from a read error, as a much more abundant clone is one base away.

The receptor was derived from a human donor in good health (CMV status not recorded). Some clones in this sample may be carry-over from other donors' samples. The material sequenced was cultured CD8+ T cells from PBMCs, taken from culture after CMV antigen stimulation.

CDR3 sequence (DNA): TGTGCCAGCAGTTTGGCGACAGGGCGCACAGATACGCAGTATTTT. Its protein is CASSLATGRTDTQYF. The rearrangement uses TRBV6-5 and TRBJ2-3; 7 bases are shared with TRBD1. Germline assignment: CDR1 MNHEY and CDR2 SVGAGI. This CDR3 comprises 15 residues. The ends lost 4 bases at V and 1 base at J; junction bases unmatched: 5.